The 8 T cell receptor beta chains listed next were all sequenced from one sample in a study of graft-versus-host responses after intestinal transplantation. Here immunoSEQ multiplex PCR was the method, and the copy in TCRdb shows in-frame clones only, minus some. The data show some 95,000 clones, over 75% seen once. No antigen is known for these receptors. The material sequenced was unstimulated CD8+ T cells sorted from spleen or lymph node cells, taken before intestinal transplant. The origin of the receptors is a human donor who received an intestinal transplant.

This clone was seen a few times. The V gene is TRBV4-1, the J gene TRBJ1-6, with D possibly matching TRBD1 (5 bases). V was shortened by 2 bases and J by 8 bases, with 13 bases between the two germline ends. Germline V gene data show CDR1 as MGHRA and CDR2 as YSYEKL. The CDR3 spans 15 residues. CDR3 coding DNA: TGCGCCAGCAGCCAAATACCAGGGATTTATTCACCCCTCCACTTT. Translation gives CASSQIPGIYSPLHF.

V and J are TRBV28 and TRBJ1-5; 9 nucleotides agree with TRBD1. Looked up from germline, CDR1 is MDHEN and CDR2 is SYDVKM. The V gene end was trimmed by 3 bases and the J gene end by 7 bases; junction bases not matched to a gene: 4. This CDR3 has 14 amino acids. CDR3 sequence reads: CASSLRTGDQPQHF. The CDR3 DNA sequence: TGTGCCAGCAGTTTGAGGACAGGGGACCAGCCCCAGCATTTT.

V and J are TRBV28 and TRBJ1-1, with D tentatively TRBD1 (5 bases). The V gene's germline CDR1 is MDHEN and CDR2 SYDVKM. The CDR3 length is 12 residues. Trimming shortened V by 2 bases and J by 5 bases, and 6 bases separated the two germline ends. DNA for the CDR3: TGTGCCAGCAGTTTAAGGGGAACTGAAGCTTTCTTT. Translating gives CASSLRGTEAFF.

The chain couples TRBV29-1 to TRBJ2-2; D is perhaps TRBD2 (5 bases). The V end was cut by 7 bases, the J end by 1 base, with 10 bases between. Germline CDR1 and CDR2: SQVTM and ANQGSEA. The CDR3 is 13 residues long. DNA of the CDR3: TGCAGCGGGGCAGCGGTGAACACCGGGGAGCTGTTTTTT. The encoded protein is CSGAAVNTGELFF.

V usage is TRBV4-3 and J usage is TRBJ1-1; D is ambiguous. V was trimmed by 1 base and J by 4 bases, leaving 13 bases between them. The CDR3 runs to 15 residues. Germline lookup yields CDR1 LGHNA and CDR2 YSLEER. CDR3 bases: TGCGCCAGCAGCCAAGGAAGAGCTTCCTTCACTGAAGCTTTCTTT. Translating gives CASSQGRASFTEAFF.

This chain joins TRBV9 and TRBJ2-7; D possibly corresponds to TRBD1 (5 bases). Germline CDR1 reads SGDLS; CDR2 reads YYNGEE. This CDR3 is built from 15 residues. V shed 0 bases and J shed 2 bases, with 12 bases lying between them. CDR3 sequence reads: CASSVAETEAYEQYF. The CDR3 DNA reads TGTGCCAGCAGCGTAGCCGAGACAGAGGCCTACGAGCAGTACTTC.

This chain links TRBV30 with TRBJ2-2, with D hard to call. Germline V CDR1 and CDR2: GTSNPN, SVGIG (reference sequence). The germline V and J ends were trimmed by 6 bases and 8 bases, with 7 bases remaining between them. The CDR3 is made up of 10 amino acids. CDR3 amino acids: CACEVGELFF. The CDR3 DNA follows: TGTGCCTGCGAGGTGGGGGAGCTGTTTTTT.

This rearrangement joins TRBV27 to TRBJ1-1; 7 bases are shared with TRBD1. Germline CDR1 and CDR2: MNHEY and SMNVEV (reference sequence). The CDR3 is 15 residues long. With V trimmed by 6 bases and J by 7 bases, 14 bases remained unmatched. CDR3 sequence reads: CASSSYGDGTDEAFF. CDR3 in DNA: TGTGCCAGCAGCTCATATGGGGATGGGACAGATGAAGCTTTCTTT.